These T cell receptor beta chains were read from a single sample in a study of PD-L1 blockade in urothelial cancer. Data came from immunoSEQ multiplex PCR; TCRdb stores just in-frame clones and leaves some out. The profile shows about 45,000 clones, roughly 88% of them singletons. The sample was PBMCs, taken around atezolizumab (anti-PD-L1) treatment. The source of these receptors is an elderly man with urothelial cancer. Each CDR3 is given with its conserved first and last residue. A D gene is named only where the DNA matches it firmly. Expanded clones are given a class, and other clones once, few, many or no size at all.

TRBD1 16 - TRBJ2-2 TRBV13 CASSLYQGAFNGELFF TGTGCCAGCAGCTTATACCAGGGGGCCTTTAATGGGGAGCTGTTTTTT
- 14 - TRBJ1-5 TRBV7-2 CASSLNSLQQPQHF TGTGCCAGCAGCTTAAACTCATTACAGCAGCCCCAGCATTTT
TRBD1 14 - TRBJ2-7 TRBV19 CASSQGQGGYEQYF TGTGCCAGTAGCCAGGGACAGGGGGGCTACGAGCAGTACTTC
TRBD2 16 - TRBJ2-5 TRBV5-4 CASSLAGSSGAETQYF TGTGCCAGCAGCTTGGCTGGCTCTAGCGGGGCGGAGACCCAGTACTTC
- 15 - TRBJ1-2 TRBV7-2 CASSPRVGDPNGYTF TGTGCCAGCAGCCCCCGCGTAGGGGATCCTAATGGCTACACCTTC
TRBD2 17 - TRBJ2-1 TRBV11-3 CASSLSLLAASYNEQFF TGTGCCAGCAGCTTATCCCTACTAGCGGCCTCCTACAATGAGCAGTTCTTC
- 15 - TRBJ2-2 TRBV5-1 CASSPATGQSGELFF TGCGCCAGCAGCCCCGCCACCGGACAGTCCGGGGAGCTGTTTTTT
TRBD2 17 - TRBJ2-1 TRBV11-2 CASSLALASGSLYEQFF TGTGCCAGCAGCTTAGCTCTTGCCAGCGGGAGTCTGTATGAGCAGTTCTTC
- 14 few TRBJ1-3 TRBV6-5 CASSLSGFVDTIYF TGTGCCAGCAGTTTAAGCGGTTTCGTGGACACCATATATTTT
- 12 once TRBJ1-5 TRBV28 CASSSGSQPQHF TGTGCCAGCAGTTCGGGGAGTCAGCCCCAGCATTTT
- 15 - TRBJ1-1 TRBV5-1 CASSSSLTLNTEAFF TGCGCCAGCAGCTCTAGCCTTACTCTGAACACTGAAGCTTTCTTT
- 13 - TRBJ2-7 TRBV14 CASSPGLSREQYF TGTGCCAGCAGCCCGGGGTTGTCTCGCGAGCAGTACTTC
- 14 once TRBJ1-2 TRBV5-1 CASSLALASYGYTF TGCGCCAGCAGCTTGGCCTTGGCAAGCTATGGCTACACCTTC
TRBD2 15 few TRBJ2-1 TRBV6-5 CASADASGAYNEQFF TGTGCCAGCGCCGACGCAAGCGGGGCCTACAATGAGCAGTTCTTC
TRBD1 15 - TRBJ1-1 TRBV5-1 CASSSGTGSNTEAFF TGCGCCAGCAGCTCTGGGACAGGATCGAACACTGAAGCTTTCTTT
TRBD1 17 - TRBJ1-1 TRBV27 CASSSTRDRGLDTEAFF TGTGCCAGCAGCTCGACCCGGGACAGGGGGCTTGACACTGAAGCTTTCTTT
TRBD2 16 - TRBJ2-7 TRBV6-1 CASSVSRGEPHYEQYF TGTGCCAGCAGTGTATCACGGGGGGAACCCCACTACGAGCAGTACTTC
TRBD2 15 - TRBJ2-3 TRBV2 CASSVASGRVHTQYF TGTGCCAGCAGTGTCGCTAGCGGGAGGGTACATACGCAGTATTTT
TRBD2 18 - TRBJ2-3 TRBV27 CASSYRLAGGQGTDTQYF TGTGCCAGCAGTTACCGCCTAGCGGGAGGCCAGGGCACAGATACGCAGTATTTT
- 14 - TRBJ1-3 TRBV18 CASSPESSGNTIYF TGTGCCAGCTCACCGGAGAGCTCTGGAAACACCATATATTTT
- 13 once TRBJ1-2 TRBV5-4 CASSLRGGANYTF TGTGCCAGCAGCTTGCGGGGCGGGGCTAACTACACCTTC
TRBD2 16 once TRBJ2-7 TRBV5-4 CASSLATGTSTYEQYF TGTGCCAGCAGCTTGGCCACCGGGACTAGCACCTACGAGCAGTACTTC
TRBD1 15 - TRBJ2-5 TRBV28 CASAGPRGQRETQYF TGTGCCAGCGCCGGCCCCAGGGGGCAGAGGGAGACCCAGTACTTC
- 18 once TRBJ2-6 TRBV19 CASSPPGGNPSGANVLTF TGTGCCAGTAGTCCGCCAGGGGGGAACCCCTCTGGGGCCAACGTCCTGACTTTC
- 14 - TRBJ1-1 TRBV7-9 CASSFARTAGEAFF TGTGCCAGCAGCTTTGCCCGGACAGCAGGTGAAGCTTTCTTT
TRBD1 18 once TRBJ1-2 TRBV10-3 CAISESGTGGGGDYGYTF TGTGCCATCAGTGAGTCTGGGACAGGGGGCGGTGGTGACTATGGCTACACCTTC
- 14 - TRBJ2-3 TRBV6-1 CASRPITGTDTQYF TGTGCCAGCAGACCCATCACGGGCACAGATACGCAGTATTTT
TRBD2 16 - TRBJ2-3 TRBV18 CASSPDGRVSADTQYF TGTGCCAGCTCACCGGACGGGAGGGTAAGCGCAGATACGCAGTATTTT
- 14 - TRBJ1-2 TRBV6-6 CASLRGWGNYGYTF TGTGCCAGTTTACGGGGGTGGGGGAACTATGGCTACACCTTC
TRBD2 13 - TRBJ2-1 TRBV4-1 CASSRASGNEQFF TGCGCCAGCAGCCGTGCTAGCGGGAATGAGCAGTTCTTC
TRBD1 16 - TRBJ1-4 TRBV28 CASSLGTGATNEKLFF TGTGCCAGCAGTTTAGGCACAGGGGCAACTAATGAAAAACTGTTTTTT
- 15 - TRBJ1-2 TRBV7-9 CASSLEGGQPYGYTF TGTGCCAGCAGCTTAGAAGGAGGGCAGCCCTATGGCTACACCTTC
- 12 once TRBJ1-2 TRBV6-1 CASSDREGGYTF TGTGCCAGCAGTGACCGGGAGGGTGGCTACACCTTC
TRBD2 16 - TRBJ2-7 TRBV27 CASSTRGSGRAYEQYF TGTGCCAGCAGCACAAGAGGGAGCGGGAGGGCCTACGAGCAGTACTTC
TRBD2 15 - TRBJ2-3 TRBV5-1 CASSLTSDRTDTQYF TGCGCCAGCAGCTTGACTAGCGATCGCACAGATACGCAGTATTTT
TRBD1 15 - TRBJ2-7 TRBV5-1 CASSLGQGASYEQYF TGCGCCAGCAGCTTGGGACAGGGGGCGAGCTACGAGCAGTACTTC
TRBD2 15 - TRBJ2-5 TRBV11-3 CASSLRTSGQETQYF TGTGCCAGCAGCTTACGGACTAGCGGGCAAGAGACCCAGTACTTC
- 14 few TRBJ2-7 TRBV7-2 CASSRTSVAYEQYF TGTGCCAGCAGCCGAACTAGTGTTGCCTACGAGCAGTACTTC
TRBD1 14 - TRBJ2-7 TRBV15 CATSLRTGTYEQYF TGTGCCACCAGCTTACGGACAGGGACCTACGAGCAGTACTTC
- 15 - TRBJ2-7 TRBV7-2 CASSTVTTGPYEQYF TGTGCCAGCAGCACCGTCACAACAGGACCCTACGAGCAGTACTTC
- 16 - TRBJ2-3 TRBV10-3 CAISDGGGNLGDTQYF TGTGCCATCAGTGATGGAGGCGGGAATTTAGGAGATACGCAGTATTTT
- 15 - TRBJ2-2 TRBV5-4 CASSLGGRGTGELFF TGTGCCAGCAGCTTGGGGGGTCGGGGCACCGGGGAGCTGTTTTTT
TRBD2 16 once TRBJ2-1 TRBV11-3 CASSRSGSGSGNEQFF TGTGCCAGCAGCCGTTCGGGTAGCGGGAGTGGCAATGAGCAGTTCTTC
- 15 - TRBJ2-5 TRBV27 CASSLRSVLGETQYF TGTGCCAGCAGTTTACGCTCTGTTCTGGGCGAGACCCAGTACTTC
TRBD2 14 once TRBJ2-7 TRBV6-6 CASKTPGTSIEQYF TGTGCCAGCAAAACCCCGGGGACTAGCATCGAGCAGTACTTC
TRBD2 15 - TRBJ2-3 TRBV5-6 CASSLGLADTDTQYF TGTGCCAGCAGCTTGGGACTAGCGGACACAGATACGCAGTATTTT
TRBD2 15 - TRBJ2-5 TRBV9 CASSVNLAGPQTQYF TGTGCCAGCAGCGTAAATCTAGCGGGACCTCAGACCCAGTACTTC